These 23 T cell receptor beta chains share one sample of origin, sequenced in a study of T-cell reconstitution after alpha-beta-depleted transplantation in children. During its preparation, the TCRbeta library received unique molecular identifiers. TCRdb used MiXCR to reprocess the PCR reads, holding one entry per CDR3 protein. The table has 200,000 to 300,000 distinct CDR3 sequences, about 12% seen once. The sequences come from PBMCs from the stem cell graft donor, collected from the stem cell graft. These receptors came from a human donor who donated a stem cell graft to a child with acute lymphoblastic leukemia.

There are many counts of this clonotype. This chain uses TRBV14 with TRBJ2-1; D gene ambiguous. Looked up from germline, CDR1 is SGHDN and CDR2 is FVKESK. V shed 5 bases and J shed 2 bases, with 13 bases lying between them. This CDR3 has 15 residues. CDR3 nucleotide sequence: TGTGCCAGCAGCTTCTATAAATCCGCCTACAATGAGCAGTTCTTC. As protein: CASSFYKSAYNEQFF.

The table lists this clonotype with many counts. The chain couples TRBV18 to TRBJ2-5; no definite D call. The CDR3 contains 13 residues. V gave up 2 bases and J gave up 1 base, with 5 bases separating them. CDR1 KGHSH and CDR2 LQKENI come from the germline V gene. CDR3 protein: CASSPGAQETQYF. The CDR3 nucleotides read TGTGCCAGCTCACCAGGTGCCCAAGAGACCCAGTACTTC.

This clonotype showed up many times. J is TRBJ2-5 and V is TRBV5-6, with D possibly TRBD1 on 5 matching bases. The CDR3 is made up of 14 amino acids. Germline V gene lookup returns CDR1 SGHDT and CDR2 YYEEEE. Between the trimmed V and J ends, which lost 4 bases and 5 bases, there was a span of 15 bases. CDR3 nucleotide sequence: TGTGCCAGCAGCCCTCGTTGGGGCAGGGAGACCCAGTACTTC. Translated, it gives CASSPRWGRETQYF.

This clonotype was recorded at least ten times. The V call is TRBV11-2, the J call TRBJ2-3; 7 bases are a match to TRBD2. The CDR3 runs to 17 residues. CDR1 and CDR2 (germline): SGHAT, FQNNGV. V was pared by 2 bases and J by 6 bases, with 14 bases of the junction left unmatched. In nucleotides, the CDR3 is TGTGCCAGCAGCTTAAATAGGTTTGCAGGGAGGGAGGATACGCAGTATTTT. Protein: CASSLNRFAGREDTQYF.

This clonotype showed up many times. The V call is TRBV6-2 or TRBV6-3, the J call TRBJ2-3; D is perhaps TRBD1 or TRBD2 (5 bases each). The V gene's germline CDR1 is MNHEY and CDR2 SVGEGT. V was cut by 6 bases and J by 6 bases, with 31 bases left in between. This CDR3 is built from 19 residues. In DNA, the CDR3 is TGTGCCAGCAGACCCAGGTGGTCGCCGGGACGGGGCTTGGAGGATACGCAGTATTTT. As protein: CASRPRWSPGRGLEDTQYF.

Comment on this clonotype: Given a much more abundant clone one base away, this may be a read error. The rearrangement joins TRBV3-1 to TRBJ2-7, with 7 nucleotides matching TRBD1. This CDR3 contains 15 residues. Germline lookup yields CDR1 LGHDT and CDR2 YNNKEL (reference sequence). CDR3 protein: CSSSQEGAVAYEQYF. CDR3 bases: TGTTCCAGCAGCCAAGAGGGGGCTGTCGCCTACGAGCAGTACTTC.

This chain joins TRBV5-4 and TRBJ2-7, with no clear D. This CDR3 is built from 13 residues. The V end was cut by 4 bases, the J end by 2 bases, with 10 bases between. Germline V gives CDR1 SGHNT, CDR2 YYREEE (reference sequence). The CDR3 DNA reads TGTGCCAGCAGCCTGGGTACCACCTACGAGCAGTACTTC. It encodes CASSLGTTYEQYF.

Many counts were recorded for this clonotype. This chain connects TRBV28 to TRBJ2-7; D gene uncertain. Germline V CDR1 and CDR2: MDHEN, SYDVKM. Trimming stripped 3 bases from V and 5 bases from J, with 14 bases between. The CDR3 runs to 14 residues. This chain's CDR3 is CASSLGPGRDEQYF. CDR3 bases: TGTGCCAGCAGTTTGGGCCCAGGAAGGGACGAGCAGTACTTC.

Notes on this clonotype: A much larger clone differs from this one at a single base, so this may be a read error. The rearrangement joins TRBV25-1 to TRBJ2-3, with D tentatively TRBD2 (6 bases). This CDR3 spans 17 amino acids. The germline V and J ends were trimmed by 0 bases and 4 bases, with 17 bases remaining between them. Per the germline V gene, CDR1 is MGHDK and CDR2 is SYGVNS. CDR3 protein: CASSEYMASVRADTQYF. The CDR3 DNA sequence: TGTGCCAGCAGTGAATATATGGCTAGCGTGAGGGCAGATACGCAGTATTTT.

This clonotype was found many times. V and J are TRBV3-1 and TRBJ2-7; no reliable D call. This CDR3 is built from 13 residues. The germline V gene encodes CDR1 LGHDT and CDR2 YNNKEL (reference sequence). With 5 bases removed from V and 5 bases from J, the gap between germline ends came to 13 bases. Written as DNA, the CDR3 is TGTGCCAGCAGCGGCCGAGGTAGACACGAGCAGTACTTC. Its protein product is CASSGRGRHEQYF.

This clonotype occurred many times. CDR3 nucleotide sequence: TGCGCCAGCAGCCAAGAGCTCACCCGCTCCTACGAGCAGTACTTC. Protein product: CASSQELTRSYEQYF. The chain uses TRBV4-3 and TRBJ2-7; D is uncertain. The germline CDR1 and CDR2 sequences are LGHNA and YSLEER. Trimming cost V 0 bases and J 0 bases, with 9 bases left between them. CDR3 length: 15 residues.

The V and J genes are TRBV20-1 and TRBJ2-3, with D tentatively TRBD2 (5 bases). V was trimmed by 2 bases and J by 7 bases, leaving 22 bases between them. The CDR3 consists of 16 residues. Germline loops: CDR1 DFQATT, CDR2 SNEGSKA (reference sequence). The CDR3 coding sequence is TGCAGTGCTAGACAGGACGAAGGACCCGTCGGGAATACGCAGTATTTT. Translated, it gives CSARQDEGPVGNTQYF.

This clonotype appeared many times. This chain joins TRBV7-9 and TRBJ2-1; D may correspond to TRBD1 or TRBD2 (5 bases each). The ends were cut back, 5 bases at V and 9 bases at J, with 23 bases in the middle. The CDR3 has 16 residues. Germline V gene lookup returns CDR1 SEHNR and CDR2 FQNEAQ (reference sequence). Here the CDR3 DNA reads TGTGCCAGCAGCCCGATCAGAGGGGCGCTAGGGAGTGAGCAGTTCTTC. Translation: CASSPIRGALGSEQFF.

This rearrangement joins TRBV28 to TRBJ1-5; TRBD1 aligns across 7 bases. This CDR3 has 15 residues. The trim removed 5 bases at V and 4 bases at J, leaving 8 bases unmatched. The germline V gene has CDR1 MDHEN and CDR2 SYDVKM. Here the CDR3 reads CASSGVGTDNQPQHF. The DNA of the CDR3 is TGTGCCAGCAGTGGGGTTGGGACAGATAATCAGCCCCAGCATTTT.

The chain employs TRBV30 and TRBJ2-2; 7 nucleotides agree with TRBD1. Germline loops: CDR1 GTSNPN, CDR2 SVGIG (reference sequence). This CDR3 is built from 13 residues. V trimming: 8 bases; J trimming: 5 bases; junction bases outside the gene matches: 8. CDR3 in DNA: TGTGCCCTTGACAGGGCGAGGACCGGGGAGCTGTTTTTT. Translating gives CALDRARTGELFF. Based on the CDR3 plus reference TRBV30 and TRBJ2-2, the full variable domain is SQTIHQWPATLVQPVGSPLSLECTVEGTSNPNLYWYRQAAGRGLQLLFYSVGIGQISSEVPQNLSASRPQDRQFILSSKKLLLSDSGFYLCALDRARTGELFFGEGSRLTVL.

This clonotype was counted many times. The rearrangement joins TRBV7-2 to TRBJ2-7; D gene ambiguous. V dropped 0 bases and J dropped 2 bases, with 5 bases sitting between them. CDR3 size: 13 residues. Germline V gives CDR1 SGHTA, CDR2 FQGNSA. The CDR3 here is CASSLASTYEQYF. As DNA, the CDR3 is TGTGCCAGCAGCTTAGCGTCTACCTACGAGCAGTACTTC.

This clonotype was detected ten times or more. The J gene is TRBJ2-3, the V gene TRBV6-2 or TRBV6-3, with D possibly being TRBD2 (6 bases). The germline gives CDR1 MNHEY, CDR2 SVGEGT. This CDR3 region has 15 residues. The germline V and J ends were trimmed by 4 bases and 6 bases, with 17 bases remaining between them. The CDR3 protein is CASSSGDPELDTQYF. CDR3 DNA sequence: TGTGCCAGCAGTTCGGGGGACCCCGAGTTGGATACGCAGTATTTT.

With respect to this clonotype: This may arise from a read error, as a much more abundant clone is one base away. The CDR3, as DNA: TGTGCCAGCAACTTAGCGATCGGGACAGGCAATGGAGAGCAGTACTTC. It translates to CASNLAIGTGNGEQYF. This sequence joins TRBV7-2 and TRBJ2-7; 8 bases match TRBD1. This CDR3 is built from 16 residues. CDR1 SGHTA and CDR2 FQGNSA come from the germline V gene.

With regard to this clonotype: A much larger clone sits a single nucleotide away, making a read error possible. The gene calls are TRBV5-8 and TRBJ2-1, with 7 bases matching TRBD1. Germline loops: CDR1 SGHTS, CDR2 YDEGEE. The CDR3 extends over 14 amino acids. Trimming removed 4 bases from V and 5 bases from J; junction bases left unmatched: 6. The CDR3 DNA follows: TGTGCCAGCAGCGTTGACAGGGCCCACAATGAGCAGTTCTTC. Its translation is CASSVDRAHNEQFF.

This clonotype showed up many times. J is TRBJ2-7 and V is TRBV6-1; 12 bases line up with TRBD1. With 3 bases clipped from V and 2 bases from J, the junction kept 11 bases outside the gene matches. The CDR3 covers 18 residues. The germline V gene encodes CDR1 MNHNS and CDR2 SASEGT. The CDR3, as DNA: TGTGCCAGCAGTGACGAAGGGACAGGGGGCTACAAAACCTACGAGCAGTACTTC. This codes for CASSDEGTGGYKTYEQYF.

This clonotype was detected ten times or more. V gene TRBV11-2 combines with J gene TRBJ1-4, with unresolved D. This CDR3 comprises 13 residues. V was cut by 1 base and J by 4 bases, with 4 bases left in between. Germline CDR1 and CDR2: SGHAT and FQNNGV. CDR3 residues: CASSLVYNEKLFF. CDR3 DNA: TGTGCCAGCAGCTTAGTATATAATGAAAAACTGTTTTTT.

This clonotype was picked up a small number of times. The chain carries TRBV4-3 and TRBJ2-1, with 9 bases lining up with TRBD2. There are 16 residues in the CDR3. With V trimmed by 1 base and J by 4 bases, 5 bases remained unmatched. Per the germline V gene, CDR1 is LGHNA and CDR2 is YSLEER. CDR3: CASSQAGGGVYNEQFF. CDR3 DNA sequence: TGCGCCAGCAGCCAAGCGGGCGGGGGGGTATACAATGAGCAGTTCTTC.

The sample holds many counts of this clonotype. The chain combines TRBV12-3 or TRBV12-4 with TRBJ2-1; D is possibly TRBD2 (6 bases). Trimming pared 8 bases from V and 14 bases from J, leaving 16 bases between. This CDR3 region has 11 residues. Here the CDR3 reads CASFGGFRKFF. The CDR3 DNA is TGTGCCAGCTTTGGGGGGTTTCGGAAGTTCTTC.